This is a list of T cell receptor beta chains from one sample in a study of T cells in Graves' hyperthyroidism and ophthalmopathy. From the multiplex PCR reads, TCRdb called clonotypes with MiXCR, one entry per CDR3 protein. Found here are some 700,000 distinct CDR3 sequences, around 15% of them singletons; the top ten hold around 15%. Sequencing input: blood. Receptors originate from a man in his fifties with Graves' hyperthyroidism. CDR3s include the opening cysteine and the closing phenylalanine or tryptophan. The D gene is left open where the match is weak. A clone size is listed for some rows: how often the clone was seen (once, few, many), or a class if it is expanded.

d_call | j_call | v_call | clone_size | cdr3_nt | cdr3_aa
TRBD1 | TRBJ2-5 | TRBV7-3 | many | TGTGCCAGCAGCCTATCGATGAGACAGGGGGAGACCCAGTACTTC | CASSLSMRQGETQYF
TRBD2 | TRBJ2-3 | TRBV9 | NA | TGTGCCAGCAGCGAATCTAGCGGGAGAATTGCGCAGTATTTT | CASSESSGRIAQYF
NA | TRBJ2-1 | TRBV6-1 | many | TGTGCCAGCAGTCACCCGAATCCAGGGGCCCACAATGAGCAGTTCTTC | CASSHPNPGAHNEQFF
TRBD2 | TRBJ2-1 | TRBV20-1 | NA | TGCAGTGCTAGAGATTGGGTAGCGGGAGGAGGTGAGCAGTTCTTC | CSARDWVAGGGEQFF
NA | TRBJ2-7 | TRBV6-1 | many | TGTGCCAGCAGTGAATTCGTCCAGCAACCCTACGAGCAGTACTTC | CASSEFVQQPYEQYF
TRBD1 | TRBJ2-7 | TRBV9 | many | TGTGCCAGCAGCACCCGGGACAGGGGGAACGAGCAGTACTTC | CASSTRDRGNEQYF
NA | TRBJ2-2 | TRBV12-3/TRBV12-4 | many | TGTGCCAGCAGTTTAGGACGGTCGAACACCGGGGAGCTGTTTTTT | CASSLGRSNTGELFF
TRBD1 | TRBJ1-2 | TRBV4-1 | few | TGCGCCAGCAGCCGATACGGGGACAGGGGATCTAACTATGGCTACACCTTC | CASSRYGDRGSNYGYTF
TRBD2 | TRBJ2-1 | TRBV18 | many | TGTGCCAGCTCACCTCGAGCTAGCGGGAGGGCCAACAATGAGCAGTTCTTC | CASSPRASGRANNEQFF
NA | TRBJ1-1 | TRBV3-1 | few | TGTGCCAGCAGCCAAGTGAGACCGAGGAGCACTGAAGCTTTCTTT | CASSQVRPRSTEAFF
NA | TRBJ1-6 | TRBV3-1 | many | TGTGCCAGCAGTCGGACAGAAACGGGGCCCCTCCACTTT | CASSRTETGPLHF
TRBD2 | TRBJ2-1 | TRBV10-3 | many | TGTGCCATCAGTGCTCGGGAGGGCAGGAATGAGCAGTTCTTC | CAISAREGRNEQFF
NA | TRBJ1-2 | TRBV28 | many | TGTGCCAGCACCAATCTGGGGACACCCTTTAACTATGGCTACACCTTC | CASTNLGTPFNYGYTF
NA | TRBJ2-1 | TRBV9 | NA | TGTGCCAGCAGCGTAGGAGTAGCGGTGGCAGAAAGGTCCTACAATGAGCAGTTCTTC | CASSVGVAVAERSYNEQFF
TRBD2 | TRBJ2-7 | TRBV7-2 | few | TGTGCCAGCAGTCTCGGGGGGAGGGCAGCCTACGAGCAGTACTTC | CASSLGGRAAYEQYF
NA | TRBJ1-6 | TRBV4-2 | few | TGTGCCAGCAGCCAAGACTCCTCACCCCTCCACTTT | CASSQDSSPLHF
NA | TRBJ2-3 | TRBV27 | many | TGTGCCAGCAGTTTAGGGACCTCTACCACAGATACGCAGTATTTT | CASSLGTSTTDTQYF
TRBD1 | TRBJ2-1 | TRBV24-1 | NA | TGTGCCACCAGTGATCCTCCGGGACAGGGGATGGATGAGCAGTTCTTC | CATSDPPGQGMDEQFF
NA | TRBJ1-6 | TRBV14 | few | TGTGCCAGCAGCCCCACTCATAATTCACCCCTCCACTTT | CASSPTHNSPLHF
TRBD2 | TRBJ2-5 | TRBV20-1 | many | TGCAGTGCTTCCGGACTAGCGGCGTTCGAGACCCAGTACTTC | CSASGLAAFETQYF
NA | TRBJ2-1 | TRBV6-1 | many | TGTGCCAGCAGCTTCCAGGGGTGGAATGAGCAGTTCTTC | CASSFQGWNEQFF
NA | TRBJ2-1 | TRBV5-1 | many | TGCGCCAGCAGCGAGGGGGAGTCGTTCGATGAGCAGTTCTTC | CASSEGESFDEQFF
TRBD1 | TRBJ2-2 | TRBV7-6 | few | TGTGCCAGCAGCTTAAGCCTGGACAGGGGAGGGACCGGGGAGCTGTTTTTT | CASSLSLDRGGTGELFF
TRBD1 | TRBJ2-2 | TRBV2 | NA | TGTGCCAGCAGTGGAGTCGGGACAGGGGGTACCGGGGAGCTGTTTTTT | CASSGVGTGGTGELFF
TRBD1 | TRBJ2-2 | TRBV9 | many | TGTGCCAGCAGCGAGCGGATGGGACAGGGGGCCGGGGAGCTGTTTTTT | CASSERMGQGAGELFF